This T cell receptor (beta chain) was observed in a study of cytomegalovirus exposure and HLA in healthy donors (dated by TCRdb to 2017 to 2019). Notes on the research overall: An earlier analysis of 587 of the donors reported 276 Gb of sequence data and 95 million to 130 million unique TCR beta sequences obtained from approximately 180 million T cells. An early release that covered roughly 600 HLA-typed donors contained about 300 gigabases of sequencing data and 80 million or so unique TCR sequences. Among the roughly 390 genotyped donors, more than 70% belonged to the genetic ancestry cluster associated with self-reported Caucasian donors. The aim of the study was to test whether cataloging public T cell receptors could identify signatures of past pathogen exposure. Using immunosequencing, the study profiled T cell repertoires from approximately 700 subjects and related those repertoires to cytomegalovirus serostatus. In addition to the first cohort of roughly 670 subjects, a separate validation cohort of approximately 130 different subjects was used. To predict cytomegalovirus infection status, the study brought together high-throughput TCR immunosequencing, statistical association of individual TCRs with disease status, and machine learning. A later analysis re-analyzed previously published TCR beta repertoires from roughly 600 donors and added high-resolution HLA genotyping to study TCR occurrence patterns. The later analysis used no new phenotypic data to find candidate immune exposures, relying instead on TCR beta sequences and their occurrence across donors. To decide whether each TCR beta V gene segment behaved as functional or pseudogenic, an earlier analysis of 587 of the donors relied on high-throughput TCR beta sequencing. Donor age, sex, ethnicity and CMV serostatus were collected together with the repertoire data. In a later genetic analysis, genome-wide SNP genotypes for about 65% of the roughly 670 donors were used, and that subset was treated as a discovery cohort. Every discovery cohort repertoire had been produced on one sequencing platform. Both class I and class II loci were covered by HLA typing, at four-digit resolution. The number of donors typed differed by locus, with about 629-630 for A, B, C, DRB1 and DQB1, around 520 for DQA1, 600 to 610 for DPA1, and approximately 470 for DPB1. About 5 DR-DQ haplotypes were handled as single units for association and clustering, since linkage in the cohort was strong. Among some 400 genotyped donors of the cohort, an average of approximately 240,000 unique TCR beta nucleotide sequences was sequenced per donor, of which 15% to 20% were non-productive.

The cohort consisted of 650 to 700 healthy bone marrow donors. At the time of sampling, every cohort member was nominally healthy, though immune exposures that went unrecorded were likely present. The donor tested CMV seropositive, placing the donor among the 250 to 350 seropositive members of the cohort. A peripheral blood sample was collected from each donor, and TCR beta sequencing was performed on peripheral blood mononuclear cells. The Qiagen DNeasy Blood Extraction Kit was used to extract genomic DNA from the blood cell samples. CDR1 SGHTA and CDR2 FQGNSA were looked up in the germline V gene. The CDR3, cysteine through phenylalanine, is 15 amino acids long. The read is trimmed to its CDR3 DNA, 45 bases read in frame from base 1. Clipping removes 1 base from V and 7 bases from J, with 6 as the unmatched junction base count. Overall results and qualifications from the work: Only TCR beta chains were sequenced in this cohort, and the absence of alpha or paired-chain data limited detectable features. A later genetic analysis associated a missense DCLRE1C variant with V-gene and J-gene trimming of TCR beta chains, and an independent cohort replicated the association. While some public TCRs were present in many individuals, most TCR sequences turned up only very rarely across donors. Correlated functional status among segregating V segments might reflect linkage disequilibrium, but an unknown experimental factor could not be ruled out. Most CMV-associated TCR beta chains appeared to be HLA-restricted in a later analysis, and the HLA associations seemed to be driven largely by CMV exposure. Presence/absence analyses assumed roughly uniform sequencing depth across donors, an assumption that may not hold. In an earlier analysis of around 500 of the donors, most TCR beta V segments appeared in productive rearrangements about 90% or about 30% of the time, broadly matching IMGT annotations. The only immune exposure information available for the cohort was CMV serostatus. A further reported finding was that TCR beta sequences accurately predicted the HLA-A and HLA-B alleles for most subjects in the first cohort. A later analysis found that HLA-associated TCR beta chains were more clonally expanded and had lower generation probabilities than equally common non-associated chains. In vitro tests confirmed that three of the cytomegalovirus-associated TCR beta chains recognize cytomegalovirus antigens. Fewer than 20 rarely observed V segments, including chromosome 9 orphons, were excluded from the earlier analysis of about 500 of the donors because counts were too low. According to the authors, the approach could potentially be generalized to other disease states and immunological phenotypes. The 87-base-pair reads could not distinguish some IMGT-functional V segments, including TRBV6-2 and TRBV6-3, so those segments were excluded. A cluster of highly shared sequence variants was judged likely to represent a technical artifact of the sequencing pipeline. The study gave a list of 150 to 200 TCR beta chains associated with cytomegalovirus. In a later analysis, the rate of TCR association differed among HLA loci, with DRB1 alleles having the most associated TCRs and HLA-C alleles having the fewest. In both the original and validation cohorts, the classifier was reported to diagnose cytomegalovirus status with high specificity and sensitivity. Strong co-occurrence of HLA alleles, especially DR and DQ, made assigning TCR associations to individual alleles difficult. Because HLA typing was unavailable for some donors at each locus, only the typed subset was used in association tests. In a later analysis, 16,951 TCR beta sequences were associated with specific HLA alleles at a false discovery rate of 0.05. In a later analysis, several top co-occurrence clusters were reported to appear linked to parvovirus B19, influenza, CMV and Epstein-Barr virus. A later genetic analysis reported fewer N-insertions in productive TCRs among donors in an Asian-associated ancestry cluster than the approximately 670-donor mean.

The receptor library was made with the immunoSEQ multiplex PCR assay. The multiplex PCR relied on a mix of 60 forward primers for TCR Vbeta segments and 13 reverse primers for TCR Jbeta segments. The CDR3 region of rearranged TCR beta genes was amplified from genomic DNA with a multiplex PCR assay. Amplified TCR beta libraries were sequenced as 87-base-pair reads on the Illumina HiSeq System. The original pipeline was this. In a later analysis, tens of millions of unique TCR beta chains were counted across the 690 or so repertoires, and about 10 million of these chains were shared by at least two donors. Raw reads were error-corrected and collapsed into unique sequences with a nearest-neighbor algorithm that merged closely related sequences to remove PCR and sequencing errors. Alignment of CDR3 sequences to IMGT reference sequences was used to assign V, D and J gene segments. For a sequence to be retained, a match of at least six nucleotides to both a V gene segment and a J gene segment was required. Rearrangements were classified as productive when the CDR3 lacked stop codons and remained in frame with V and J, and all other rearrangements were classified as non-productive. CDR3 was defined according to IMGT convention as the region running from the second conserved V-encoded cysteine to the conserved J-encoded phenylalanine. The earlier analysis of some 580 of the donors excluded any sequence lacking an unambiguous match to a single V gene segment. In an earlier analysis of a few hundred of the donors, a V segment was called functional when productive rearrangements were above 56.7%, and segregating when the standard deviation between donors exceeded 5%. A statistical classification framework was built to diagnose cytomegalovirus status from the catalog of TCR beta chain sequences. V and J gene assignment, in a later analysis, came from comparing TCR nucleotide sequences with IMGT/GENE-DB human TR gene sequences. Using the TCRdist pipeline, a later analysis assigned CDR3 sequences along with most-parsimonious VDJ recombination scenarios. In a later analysis, every TCR beta chain was defined by the combination of its CDR3 amino acid sequence and its V-gene family, and reads without a unique V-gene family were dropped. To address suspected cross-contamination and a sequencing artifact, a later analysis removed approximately 590 highly shared, low-generation-probability nucleotide sequences. In a later analysis, a clonal expansion index for each public chain was calculated from normalized within-repertoire ranks of inferred template counts. A later analysis computed generation probabilities with a VDJ recombination model fitted to out-of-frame rearrangements, and checked the results against IGoR. In a later analysis, hypergeometric tests were used to score TCR-TCR, TCR-HLA and TCR-CMV co-occurrence, with a repertoire-size bias correction applied to TCR pairs. False discovery rates were estimated in a later analysis by permuting HLA or CMV assignments 20 times. In a later analysis, co-occurring TCRs were grouped using DBSCAN, and TCRdist sequence similarity was added for clustering within HLA-allele-positive subsets. Repertoires with fewer than 30,000 or more than 120,000 public chains were left out of co-occurrence clustering, as were a handful of repertoires with anomalous nucleotide sharing. TCRdb took this table from immuneACCESS and kept in-frame rearrangements with V and J called. Such tables lack part of the clones; where checked against another copy, unresolved V genes explain under half of the gap, and the rest is unexplained. Clone size and the V and J calls come from that table; the DNA yielded D and trimming. The sample profile shows about 130,000 clones; around two thirds of them were found once. In total, the top ten clones hold more than 4.5% of the sample.

Note on this clone: The antigen this receptor binds is unknown. It has no much larger one-base neighbor in the sample; base qualities were not kept.

Sequenced: PBMCs. The clonotype was recovered from a man between 60 and 70 years old in good health and CMV-seropositive. This chain is built from TRBV7-2 and TRBJ2-7, with 11 junctional bases fitting TRBD1. The DNA sequence reads TGTGCCAGCAGCTTAGATTTGGGACAGGGGGGTGAGCAGTACTTC. This sequence encodes CASSLDLGQGGEQYF. With all but the CDR3 taken from the reference TRBV7-2 and TRBJ2-7 genes, the full variable domain is: GAGVSQSPSNKVTEKGKDVELRCDPISGHTALYWYRQSLGQGLEFLIYFQGNSAPDKSGLPSDRFSAERTGGSVSTLTIQRTQQEDSAVYLCASSLDLGQGGEQYFGPGTRLTVT.